The next 13 T cell receptor beta chains were all read from a single sample in a study of blood T cell repertoires in COVID-19. Here immunoSEQ multiplex PCR was the method, and the copy in TCRdb shows in-frame clones only, minus some. The sample lists more than 300,000 clones; more than 70% were seen once. The specimen was PBMCs or T cells enriched from blood (not recorded which). These receptors were obtained from a man aged 35 to 55 in a cohort exposed to, infected with or recovered from COVID-19 (not recorded which).

This chain connects TRBV11-2 to TRBJ1-1; D uncertain. CDR3 length: 15 residues. Germline values: CDR1 SGHAT, CDR2 FQNNGV. V lost 2 bases and J 3 bases, leaving 13 bases between the germline ends. CDR3 sequence (DNA): TGTGCCAGCAGCTTAAATTTAGGCGGAGACACTGAAGCTTTCTTT. Translation gives CASSLNLGGDTEAFF.

The V and J genes are TRBV12-3 or TRBV12-4 and TRBJ1-2, with a possible D match to TRBD1 (5 bases). With 7 bases removed from V and 2 bases from J, the gap between germline ends came to 8 bases. The CDR3 is made up of 12 amino acids. CDR3 sequence: CASKRQNYGYTF. The CDR3 DNA reads as TGTGCCAGCAAAAGACAGAACTATGGCTACACCTTC.

The chain employs TRBV10-3 and TRBJ1-2; 10 nucleotides line up with TRBD1. This CDR3 is built from 15 residues. The germline V gene encodes CDR1 ENHRY and CDR2 SYGVKD. The ends lost 2 bases at V and 4 bases at J; junction bases unmatched: 4. The CDR3 is CAISEGGTGAYGYTF. As DNA, the CDR3 is TGTGCCATCAGTGAGGGCGGGACAGGGGCCTATGGCTACACCTTC.

This rearrangement joins TRBV7-9 to TRBJ2-1, with 7 bases aligning to TRBD1. The germline CDR1 and CDR2 sequences are SEHNR and FQNEAQ (reference sequence). The CDR3 length is 19 residues. Trimming cost V 2 bases and J 7 bases; bases outside gene matches: 20. The CDR3 DNA reads as TGTGCCAGCAGCTTATTCAAACAGGGGCTTGGTCGGGGAAGGAATGAGCAGTTCTTC. Amino acids: CASSLFKQGLGRGRNEQFF.

This chain links TRBV18 with TRBJ1-5, with 9 nucleotides matching TRBD1. This CDR3 comprises 16 residues. The germline V gene has CDR1 KGHSH and CDR2 LQKENI. J was trimmed by 2 bases and V by 4 bases; bases with no gene match: 6. The DNA for the CDR3 is TGTGCCAGCTCACACTCGGACAGGGGTGGCAATCAGCCCCAGCATTTT. This sequence encodes CASSHSDRGGNQPQHF.

The chain has TRBV6-6 and TRBJ2-7; TRBD1 matches 10 bases. Germline CDR1 is MNHNY and CDR2 is SVGAGI (reference sequence). The CDR3 is 14 amino acids. V was clipped by 4 bases and J by 9 bases; unmatched bases: 9. The CDR3 nucleotides read TGTGCCAGCAGTTCGGGGACAGGGGAAAGGCGGCAGTACTTC. The encoded protein is CASSSGTGERRQYF.

This sequence joins TRBV30 and TRBJ1-3; no definite D call. Per the germline V gene, CDR1 is GTSNPN and CDR2 is SVGIG (reference sequence). Between the trimmed V and J ends, which lost 3 bases and 0 bases, there was a span of 3 bases. The CDR3 is 12 residues long. Here the CDR3 DNA reads TGTGCCTGGAGGAGCTCTGGAAACACCATATATTTT. This sequence encodes CAWRSSGNTIYF.

The gene calls are TRBV5-6 and TRBJ2-1, with a possible D match to TRBD2 (6 bases). Trimming shortened V by 2 bases and J by 5 bases, and 17 bases separated the two germline ends. Germline V gene sequence: CDR1 SGHDT, CDR2 YYEEEE. The CDR3 spans 16 residues. CDR3 protein: CASSFGSGEANNEQFF. CDR3 coding DNA: TGTGCCAGCAGCTTTGGCTCGGGAGAAGCGAACAATGAGCAGTTCTTC.

This rearrangement joins TRBV6-5 to TRBJ1-6, with TRBD1 matching 8 bases. The CDR3 contains 13 residues. Per the germline V gene, CDR1 is MNHEY and CDR2 is SVGAGI. J lost 10 bases, V lost 6 bases, and 5 bases had no gene match. CDR3 nucleotides: TGTGCCAGCAGGGACAGGGTTGGATCACCCCTCCACTTT. This codes for CASRDRVGSPLHF.

The chain combines TRBV23-1 with TRBJ2-7; TRBD1 might be the D (5 bases). TRBV23-1 falls under the ORF class, with uncertain function. Between the trimmed V and J ends, which lost 5 bases and 0 bases, there was a span of 14 bases. There are 15 residues in the CDR3. CDR3: CASSILIDSSYEQYF. The CDR3 nucleotides read TGCGCCAGCAGTATATTAATCGACAGCTCCTACGAGCAGTACTTC.

The chain uses TRBV7-3 and TRBJ2-2; 8 bases map to TRBD1. Trimming at V came to 6 bases and at J to 4 bases, leaving 7 bases not matched to a gene. Germline V CDR1 and CDR2: SGHTA, FQGTGA. The length of the CDR3 is 15 residues. Here the CDR3 DNA reads TGTGCCAGCAGTTCCGACAGGGGTCCCACCGGGGAGCTGTTTTTT. This translates into CASSSDRGPTGELFF. Full variable domain (rest looked up from reference TRBV7-3 and TRBJ2-2): GAGVSQTPSNKVTEKGKYVELRCDPISGHTALYWYRQSLGQGPEFLIYFQGTGAADDSGLPNDRFFAVRPEGSVSTLKIQRTERGDSAVYLCASSSDRGPTGELFFGEGSRLTVL.

A few counts support this clone. The V and J genes are TRBV9 and TRBJ1-6, with D maybe TRBD1 (6 bases). This CDR3 is 14 amino acids long. The germline V gene encodes CDR1 SGDLS and CDR2 YYNGEE. Trimming stripped 2 bases from V and 9 bases from J, with 12 bases between. CDR3 sequence: CASSVGAYGSPLHF. The CDR3, as DNA: TGTGCCAGCAGCGTGGGGGCGTATGGTTCACCCCTCCACTTT.

The V gene is TRBV5-1, the J gene TRBJ2-7, with D tentatively TRBD2 (5 bases). V lost 0 bases to trimming and J lost 1 base, with 14 bases between them. This CDR3 contains 16 residues. Germline values: CDR1 SGHRS, CDR2 YFSETQ. In nucleotides, the CDR3 is TGCGCCAGCAGCTTGGGGGGAGTATCGGGTTCCTACGAGCAGTACTTC. Its protein is CASSLGGVSGSYEQYF.